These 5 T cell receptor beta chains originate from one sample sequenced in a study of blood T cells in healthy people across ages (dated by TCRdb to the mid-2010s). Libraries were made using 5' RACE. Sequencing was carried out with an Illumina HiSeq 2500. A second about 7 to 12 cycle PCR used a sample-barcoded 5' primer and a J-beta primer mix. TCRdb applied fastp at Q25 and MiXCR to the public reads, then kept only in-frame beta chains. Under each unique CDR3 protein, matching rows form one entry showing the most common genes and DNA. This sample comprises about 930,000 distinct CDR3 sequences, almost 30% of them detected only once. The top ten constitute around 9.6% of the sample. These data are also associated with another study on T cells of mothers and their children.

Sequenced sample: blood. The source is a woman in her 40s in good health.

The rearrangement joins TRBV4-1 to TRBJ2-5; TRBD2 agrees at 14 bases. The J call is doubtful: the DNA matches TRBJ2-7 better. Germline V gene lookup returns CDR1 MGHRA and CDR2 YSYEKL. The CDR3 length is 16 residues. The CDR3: CASSQETSGRAYEQYF. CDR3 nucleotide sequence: TGCGCCAGCAGCCAAGAGACTAGCGGGAGGGCCTACGAGCAGTACTTC.

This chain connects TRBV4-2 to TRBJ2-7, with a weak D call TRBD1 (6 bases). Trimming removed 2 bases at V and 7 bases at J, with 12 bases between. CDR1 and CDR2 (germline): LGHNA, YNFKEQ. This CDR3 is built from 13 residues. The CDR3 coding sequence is TGTGCCAGCAGCCAATTAGACAGGCCTGAGCAGTACTTC. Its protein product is CASSQLDRPEQYF.

This chain's CDR3 is CASSLHGTGVQDTQYF. Written as DNA, the CDR3 is TGTGCCAGCAGCCTCCATGGGACAGGGGTTCAAGATACGCAGTATTTT. The chain recombines TRBV7-3 with TRBJ2-3; 10 bases are a match to TRBD1. Looked up from germline, CDR1 is SGHTA and CDR2 is FQGTGA. The junction had 10 bases not matched to a gene; V was cut back by 5 bases and J by 5 bases. The CDR3 length is 16 residues.

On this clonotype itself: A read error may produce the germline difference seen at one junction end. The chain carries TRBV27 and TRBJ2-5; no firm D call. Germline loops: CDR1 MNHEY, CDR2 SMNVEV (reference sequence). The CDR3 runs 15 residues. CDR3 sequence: CTSSLAARTVETQYF. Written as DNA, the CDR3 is TGTACCAGCAGTTTAGCCGCTCGGACGGTCGAGACCCAGTACTTC.

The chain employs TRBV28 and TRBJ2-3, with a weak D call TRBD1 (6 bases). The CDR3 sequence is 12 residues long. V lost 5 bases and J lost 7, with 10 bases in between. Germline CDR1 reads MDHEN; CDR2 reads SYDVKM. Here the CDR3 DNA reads TGTGCCAGCAGTAGAGGGGGAAATACGCAGTATTTT. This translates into CASSRGGNTQYF.